The present entry profiles one T cell receptor (beta chain) with its context. Its matching antigen is unknown. The read terminates 3 residues ahead of where the CDR3 ends, so the germline J gene completes it. These data belong to a study of Tregs in tolerant kidney transplant recipients. Looking at the study overall: The nonmyeloablative bone marrow transplants came from related graft donors, with transient mixed chimerism.

General study findings and limits: Some patients' samples used different primers over time, so nucleotide sequences weren't comparable.

The CDR3 extends over 15 amino acids. Germline CDR1 DFQATT, CDR2 SNEGSKA (reference sequence). V was clipped by 0 bases and J by 5 bases, with 14 bases between them. Assay: immunoSEQ multiplex PCR; the TCRdb copy retains only in-frame clones and omits some. This repertoire comprises 31,000 or so clones; its ten largest clones make up 13% to 15%. Unstimulated regulatory T cells (CD4+CD25+CD127-), CD4+CD25- non-regulatory cells, CD4 and CD8 cells were FACS-sorted from thawed PBMCs. The clonotype originates from a human donor who received a combined kidney and bone marrow transplant. The V gene is TRBV20-1, the J gene TRBJ2-1; the D gene is possibly TRBD2 (6 bases). The sequencing used CD8+ T cells from blood, collected before the transplant. CDR3 sequence: CSARDLSSVDNEQFF. Incomplete CDR3 DNA: TGCAGTGCTAGAGATTTGTCTAGCGTGGACAATGAG.